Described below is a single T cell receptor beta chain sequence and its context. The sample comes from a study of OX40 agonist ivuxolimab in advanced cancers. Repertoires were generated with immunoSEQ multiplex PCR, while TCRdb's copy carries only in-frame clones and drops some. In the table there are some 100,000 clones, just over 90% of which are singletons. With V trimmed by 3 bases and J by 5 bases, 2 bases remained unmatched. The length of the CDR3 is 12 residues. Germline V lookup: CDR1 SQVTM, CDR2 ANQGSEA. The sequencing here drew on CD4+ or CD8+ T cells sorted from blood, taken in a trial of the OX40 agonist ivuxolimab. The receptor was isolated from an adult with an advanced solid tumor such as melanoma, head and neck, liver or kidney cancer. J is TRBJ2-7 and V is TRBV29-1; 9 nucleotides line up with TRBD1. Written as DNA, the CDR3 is TGCAGCGTTGATGGGACAGGGCACGAGCAGTACTTC. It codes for CSVDGTGHEQYF.